This is a list of T cell receptor beta chains from one sample in a study of blood T cell repertoires in COVID-19. Sequenced by immunoSEQ multiplex PCR; TCRdb stores in-frame clones only, minus some. The top ten hold 10% to 13% of the sample, which has about 210,000 clones, roughly 84% seen once. Sequencing input: peripheral blood. These TCRs come from a woman older than 75 with COVID-19, enrolled during active disease. Each CDR3 is given with its conserved first and last residue. Each record gives: V gene, clone size, D gene, J gene, CDR3 protein, CDR3 DNA. The D gene is left open where the match is weak. Clone size is shown for a subset of rows, as once, few, many or a class of expanded clone.

v_call: TRBV4-1
clone_size: many
d_call: TRBD1
j_call: TRBJ1-4
cdr3_aa: CASSQAGQRNEKLFF
cdr3_nt: TGCGCCAGCAGCCAGGCGGGACAGCGAAATGAAAAACTGTTTTTT

v_call: TRBV11-2
clone_size: once
d_call: .
j_call: TRBJ1-4
cdr3_aa: CASSLGLRGNEKLFF
cdr3_nt: TGTGCCAGCAGCTTAGGATTGAGGGGGAATGAAAAACTGTTTTTT

v_call: TRBV3-1/TRBV3-2
clone_size: .
d_call: TRBD1
j_call: TRBJ2-3
cdr3_aa: CASRGQGALVTQYF
cdr3_nt: TGTGCCAGCAGGGGACAGGGGGCTTTGGTTACGCAGTATTTT

v_call: TRBV30
clone_size: .
d_call: TRBD2
j_call: TRBJ2-3
cdr3_aa: CAWTHGLAGTDTQYF
cdr3_nt: TGTGCCTGGACCCATGGACTAGCGGGCACAGATACGCAGTATTTT

v_call: TRBV5-1
clone_size: .
d_call: .
j_call: TRBJ1-2
cdr3_aa: CASSQPENYGYTF
cdr3_nt: TGCGCCAGCAGCCAGCCGGAGAACTATGGCTACACCTTC

v_call: TRBV18
clone_size: .
d_call: .
j_call: TRBJ1-5
cdr3_aa: CASSPLRNQPQHF
cdr3_nt: TGTGCCAGCTCACCATTGAGAAATCAGCCCCAGCATTTT

v_call: TRBV2
clone_size: once
d_call: TRBD2
j_call: TRBJ2-5
cdr3_aa: CASRITGGVAETQYF
cdr3_nt: TGTGCCAGCAGGATTACCGGGGGGGTGGCAGAGACCCAGTACTTC

v_call: TRBV15
clone_size: few
d_call: .
j_call: TRBJ1-2
cdr3_aa: CATSRDRGNYGYTF
cdr3_nt: TGTGCCACCAGCAGAGATCGAGGGAACTATGGCTACACCTTC

v_call: TRBV19
clone_size: .
d_call: TRBD1
j_call: TRBJ1-3
cdr3_aa: CASSQQGPSSSGNTIYF
cdr3_nt: TGTGCCAGTAGCCAACAGGGGCCCTCAAGCTCTGGAAACACCATATATTTT

v_call: TRBV11-2
clone_size: .
d_call: .
j_call: TRBJ2-1
cdr3_aa: CASSLEINNEQFF
cdr3_nt: TGTGCCAGCAGCTTAGAAATAAACAATGAGCAGTTCTTC

v_call: TRBV7-2
clone_size: .
d_call: TRBD1
j_call: TRBJ1-4
cdr3_aa: CASSRQGEGEKLFF
cdr3_nt: TGTGCCAGCAGTCGACAGGGAGAGGGCGAAAAACTGTTTTTT

v_call: TRBV1
clone_size: .
d_call: .
j_call: TRBJ1-1
cdr3_aa: CTSSQDKGGGSTEAFF
cdr3_nt: TGCACCAGCAGCCAAGATAAAGGGGGCGGGTCAACTGAAGCTTTCTTT

v_call: TRBV4-2
clone_size: .
d_call: TRBD1
j_call: TRBJ2-1
cdr3_aa: CASSQAGRGSYNEQFF
cdr3_nt: TGTGCCAGCAGCCAAGCGGGCAGGGGGTCATACAATGAGCAGTTCTTC

v_call: TRBV11-2
clone_size: .
d_call: TRBD2
j_call: TRBJ2-3
cdr3_aa: CASSLLPSGGLTDTQYF
cdr3_nt: TGTGCCAGCAGCTTGTTGCCTAGCGGGGGGCTCACAGATACGCAGTATTTT

v_call: TRBV2
clone_size: .
d_call: TRBD1
j_call: TRBJ2-5
cdr3_aa: CASTPQGVIRETQYF
cdr3_nt: TGTGCCAGCACCCCCCAGGGGGTAATACGAGAGACCCAGTACTTC

v_call: TRBV10-1
clone_size: .
d_call: .
j_call: TRBJ1-1
cdr3_aa: CASRPSLHREGTEAFF
cdr3_nt: TGCGCCAGCAGACCTTCCCTCCACAGGGAGGGGACTGAAGCTTTCTTT

v_call: TRBV24-1
clone_size: .
d_call: TRBD1
j_call: TRBJ1-5
cdr3_aa: CATSARDRGSNQPQHF
cdr3_nt: TGTGCCACCAGTGCCCGGGACAGGGGAAGCAATCAGCCCCAGCATTTT

v_call: TRBV9
clone_size: .
d_call: .
j_call: TRBJ2-1
cdr3_aa: CASSVDLTQYNEQFF
cdr3_nt: TGTGCCAGCAGCGTAGATCTAACCCAATACAATGAGCAGTTCTTC

v_call: TRBV5-1
clone_size: .
d_call: .
j_call: TRBJ1-6
cdr3_aa: CASSSVASSYNSPLHF
cdr3_nt: TGCGCCAGCAGTTCAGTAGCTAGCTCCTATAATTCACCCCTCCACTTT

v_call: TRBV9
clone_size: once
d_call: TRBD1
j_call: TRBJ2-2
cdr3_aa: CASSTQGTGELFF
cdr3_nt: TGTGCCAGCAGCACACAGGGGACCGGGGAGCTGTTTTTT

v_call: TRBV6-5
clone_size: few
d_call: TRBD2
j_call: TRBJ2-2
cdr3_aa: CATRRGLAETGELFF
cdr3_nt: TGTGCCACCCGTCGAGGACTAGCGGAAACCGGGGAGCTGTTTTTT

v_call: TRBV28
clone_size: .
d_call: TRBD1
j_call: TRBJ1-5
cdr3_aa: CASSWRGRGNQPQHF
cdr3_nt: TGTGCCAGCAGTTGGAGGGGGCGCGGCAATCAGCCCCAGCATTTT

v_call: TRBV7-9
clone_size: once
d_call: TRBD2
j_call: TRBJ2-6
cdr3_aa: CASSQSGGPSGANVLTF
cdr3_nt: TGTGCCAGCAGCCAAAGCGGGGGGCCCTCTGGGGCCAACGTCCTGACTTTC

v_call: TRBV6-2/TRBV6-3
clone_size: .
d_call: .
j_call: TRBJ1-5
cdr3_aa: CASSYNSPLGTNQPQHF
cdr3_nt: TGTGCCAGCAGTTACAACTCACCGTTAGGGACAAATCAGCCCCAGCATTTT

v_call: TRBV11-2
clone_size: .
d_call: TRBD1
j_call: TRBJ1-6
cdr3_aa: CASSSGTGSYSPLHF
cdr3_nt: TGTGCCAGCAGCTCCGGGACAGGGAGTTATTCACCCCTCCACTTT

v_call: TRBV19
clone_size: once
d_call: .
j_call: TRBJ1-5
cdr3_aa: CAIGTTNSNQPQHF
cdr3_nt: TGTGCCATTGGGACAACCAATAGCAATCAGCCCCAGCATTTT

v_call: TRBV6-2/TRBV6-3
clone_size: .
d_call: .
j_call: TRBJ2-5
cdr3_aa: CASSYSGGQETQYF
cdr3_nt: TGTGCCAGCAGTTACTCCGGCGGACAAGAGACCCAGTACTTC

v_call: TRBV9
clone_size: .
d_call: TRBD1
j_call: TRBJ1-2
cdr3_aa: CASSPIGGGGGGYGYTF
cdr3_nt: TGTGCCAGCAGCCCCATCGGAGGAGGAGGGGGCGGCTATGGCTACACCTTC

v_call: TRBV28
clone_size: .
d_call: .
j_call: TRBJ2-1
cdr3_aa: CASSPQGGRNEQFF
cdr3_nt: TGTGCCAGCAGTCCTCAGGGGGGAAGGAATGAGCAGTTCTTC

v_call: TRBV30
clone_size: .
d_call: .
j_call: TRBJ1-1
cdr3_aa: CAWRRPTGQNTEAFF
cdr3_nt: TGTGCCTGGCGGAGGCCTACAGGGCAGAACACTGAAGCTTTCTTT

v_call: TRBV28
clone_size: .
d_call: TRBD1
j_call: TRBJ1-5
cdr3_aa: CASSPRGTGGRQPQHF
cdr3_nt: TGTGCCAGCAGCCCGAGGGGGACAGGGGGTCGACAGCCCCAGCATTTT

v_call: TRBV12-3/TRBV12-4
clone_size: .
d_call: .
j_call: TRBJ2-5
cdr3_aa: CASSPRDYGTQYF
cdr3_nt: TGTGCCAGCAGTCCACGGGATTACGGGACCCAGTACTTC

v_call: TRBV6-1
clone_size: .
d_call: TRBD1
j_call: TRBJ1-3
cdr3_aa: CASSDRFAGQGLAGNTIYF
cdr3_nt: TGTGCCAGCAGTGACAGATTTGCGGGACAGGGGTTAGCTGGAAACACCATATATTTT

v_call: TRBV4-2
clone_size: .
d_call: .
j_call: TRBJ1-1
cdr3_aa: CASSQDRGKRNTEAFF
cdr3_nt: TGTGCCAGCAGCCAAGACAGGGGCAAGAGGAACACTGAAGCTTTCTTT

v_call: TRBV27
clone_size: .
d_call: TRBD1
j_call: TRBJ2-1
cdr3_aa: CASSSQGAIYNEQFF
cdr3_nt: TGTGCCAGCTCGAGCCAGGGGGCAATCTACAATGAGCAGTTCTTC

v_call: TRBV2
clone_size: .
d_call: .
j_call: TRBJ2-3
cdr3_aa: CASLGGSTDTQYF
cdr3_nt: TGTGCCAGCCTTGGCGGAAGCACAGATACGCAGTATTTT

v_call: TRBV18
clone_size: .
d_call: .
j_call: TRBJ2-1
cdr3_aa: CASSPPRVLEEQFF
cdr3_nt: TGTGCCAGCTCACCACCACGGGTCCTCGAGGAGCAGTTCTTC

v_call: TRBV10-1
clone_size: .
d_call: .
j_call: TRBJ2-2
cdr3_aa: CASSEPAGGTGELFF
cdr3_nt: TGCGCCAGCAGTGAACCAGCTGGAGGAACCGGGGAGCTGTTTTTT

v_call: TRBV6-1
clone_size: .
d_call: .
j_call: TRBJ1-4
cdr3_aa: CASSDLGAQEKLFF
cdr3_nt: TGTGCCAGCAGTGATCTGGGGGCGCAGGAAAAACTGTTTTTT

v_call: TRBV18
clone_size: few
d_call: TRBD2
j_call: TRBJ2-5
cdr3_aa: CASSPSAGGPIETQYF
cdr3_nt: TGTGCCAGCTCACCGTCAGCGGGGGGCCCCATAGAGACCCAGTACTTC

v_call: TRBV3-1/TRBV3-2
clone_size: .
d_call: TRBD2
j_call: TRBJ2-1
cdr3_aa: CASSQIAGGRVEQFF
cdr3_nt: TGTGCCAGCAGCCAAATAGCGGGGGGGCGGGTTGAGCAGTTCTTC

v_call: TRBV18
clone_size: once
d_call: .
j_call: TRBJ1-1
cdr3_aa: CASSPPNSAGKNTEAFF
cdr3_nt: TGTGCCAGCTCACCACCTAATTCTGCAGGGAAGAACACTGAAGCTTTCTTT

v_call: TRBV29-1
clone_size: .
d_call: TRBD2
j_call: TRBJ2-3
cdr3_aa: CSVSPSGDTQYF
cdr3_nt: TGCAGCGTTTCCCCTAGCGGCGATACGCAGTATTTT

v_call: TRBV5-4
clone_size: .
d_call: .
j_call: TRBJ2-5
cdr3_aa: CASSASGGGGQQETQYF
cdr3_nt: TGTGCCAGCAGCGCCTCTGGCGGCGGGGGCCAACAAGAGACCCAGTACTTC

v_call: TRBV5-1
clone_size: .
d_call: TRBD1
j_call: TRBJ1-1
cdr3_aa: CASSGNRGGEAFF
cdr3_nt: TGCGCCAGCAGCGGAAACAGGGGCGGAGAAGCTTTCTTT

v_call: TRBV2
clone_size: once
d_call: TRBD2
j_call: TRBJ2-5
cdr3_aa: CASSAVTSGFEETQYF
cdr3_nt: TGTGCCAGCAGTGCTGTGACTAGCGGCTTCGAGGAGACCCAGTACTTC

v_call: TRBV14
clone_size: .
d_call: .
j_call: TRBJ1-2
cdr3_aa: CASSQGVSAF
cdr3_nt: TGTGCCAGCAGCCAAGGGGTAAGCGCCTTC

v_call: TRBV28
clone_size: .
d_call: .
j_call: TRBJ1-2
cdr3_aa: CASSPLRLTRDGLRADYGYTF
cdr3_nt: TGTGCCAGCAGCCCCCTAAGGTTGACCCGGGACGGACTAAGGGCGGACTATGGCTACACCTTC

v_call: TRBV19
clone_size: .
d_call: .
j_call: TRBJ1-2
cdr3_aa: CASSIEWEEYGYTF
cdr3_nt: TGTGCCAGTAGTATAGAGTGGGAGGAATACGGCTACACCTTC

v_call: TRBV30
clone_size: .
d_call: .
j_call: TRBJ2-3
cdr3_aa: CAWSEGTSNTQYF
cdr3_nt: TGTGCCTGGAGCGAAGGGACAAGCAATACGCAGTATTTT

v_call: TRBV18
clone_size: once
d_call: .
j_call: TRBJ1-6
cdr3_aa: CASSPPGAGDSPLHF
cdr3_nt: TGTGCCAGCTCACCACCGGGGGCAGGGGACTCACCCCTCCACTTT

v_call: TRBV5-1
clone_size: few
d_call: .
j_call: TRBJ2-5
cdr3_aa: CASSLVGETQYF
cdr3_nt: TGCGCCAGCAGCTTGGTCGGGGAGACCCAGTACTTC

v_call: TRBV7-3
clone_size: .
d_call: TRBD2
j_call: TRBJ2-1
cdr3_aa: CASSRGLAGGSSNEQFF
cdr3_nt: TGTGCCAGCAGCCGAGGACTAGCGGGGGGGTCCAGCAATGAGCAGTTCTTC

v_call: TRBV5-1
clone_size: once
d_call: .
j_call: TRBJ2-1
cdr3_aa: CASSLETRSEGYEQFF
cdr3_nt: TGCGCCAGCAGCTTGGAAACTAGGTCAGAAGGATACGAGCAGTTCTTC

v_call: TRBV19
clone_size: once
d_call: .
j_call: TRBJ1-2
cdr3_aa: CASSRGGSSNYGYTF
cdr3_nt: TGTGCCAGTAGTAGGGGAGGTAGCTCGAACTATGGCTACACCTTC

v_call: TRBV18
clone_size: .
d_call: .
j_call: TRBJ1-1
cdr3_aa: CASSPAGVGEAFF
cdr3_nt: TGTGCCAGCTCACCAGCAGGGGTGGGTGAAGCTTTCTTT

v_call: TRBV28
clone_size: once
d_call: .
j_call: TRBJ2-7
cdr3_aa: CASSATDSYEQYF
cdr3_nt: TGTGCCAGCAGTGCCACAGACTCCTACGAGCAGTACTTC

v_call: TRBV30
clone_size: .
d_call: .
j_call: TRBJ1-5
cdr3_aa: CAWSAGRNQPQHF
cdr3_nt: TGTGCCTGGAGTGCAGGGCGCAATCAGCCCCAGCATTTT

v_call: TRBV6-5
clone_size: .
d_call: .
j_call: TRBJ2-1
cdr3_aa: CASSYLRGGEYNEQFF
cdr3_nt: TGTGCCAGCAGTTACCTTAGGGGGGGGGAATACAATGAGCAGTTCTTC